In its sample, the clone carrying this T cell receptor (beta chain) was seen once. Trimming cost V 1 base and J 6 bases; bases outside gene matches: 9. The length of the CDR3 is 16 residues. The V gene's germline CDR1 is SQVTM and CDR2 ANQGSEA. The study recruited people aged roughly 18 to 95 years across approximately 24 US areas. Cohorts were assigned according to the clinical history that participants reported. The sample comes from a study of blood T cell repertoires in COVID-19. At the level of the study: Spain, Italy and the United States supplied samples that represented acute and convalescent COVID-19. In each case, the material was cDNA or gDNA derived from T cells, B-cell-depleted T cells, or PBMCs.

Clones were read by immunoSEQ multiplex PCR, and TCRdb kept only the in-frame ones, dropping some. The table lists about 270,000 clones, 80% to 90% of them singletons. The V gene is TRBV29-1, the J gene TRBJ2-1; 10 nucleotides agree with TRBD2. The specimen was PBMCs or T cells enriched from blood (not recorded which). The sequence came from a woman aged 25 to 39 with acute COVID-19. The CDR3 DNA sequence: TGCAGCGTTGAAGTGGGTACTAGCGGGGACGCCAATGAGCAGTTCTTC. The encoded protein is CSVEVGTSGDANEQFF.